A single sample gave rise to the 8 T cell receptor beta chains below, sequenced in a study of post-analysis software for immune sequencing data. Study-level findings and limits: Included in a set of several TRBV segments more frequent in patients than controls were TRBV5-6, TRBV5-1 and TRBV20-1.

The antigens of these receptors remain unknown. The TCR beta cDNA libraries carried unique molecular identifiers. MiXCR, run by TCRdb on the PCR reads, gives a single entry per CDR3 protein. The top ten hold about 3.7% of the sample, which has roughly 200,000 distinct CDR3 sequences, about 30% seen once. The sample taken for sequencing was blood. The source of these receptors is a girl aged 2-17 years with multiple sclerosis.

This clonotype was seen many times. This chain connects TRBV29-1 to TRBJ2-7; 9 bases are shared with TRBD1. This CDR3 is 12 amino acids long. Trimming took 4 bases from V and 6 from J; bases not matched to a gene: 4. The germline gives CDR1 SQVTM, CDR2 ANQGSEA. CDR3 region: CSVVQGAGEQYF. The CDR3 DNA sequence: TGCAGCGTTGTACAGGGGGCTGGCGAGCAGTACTTC.

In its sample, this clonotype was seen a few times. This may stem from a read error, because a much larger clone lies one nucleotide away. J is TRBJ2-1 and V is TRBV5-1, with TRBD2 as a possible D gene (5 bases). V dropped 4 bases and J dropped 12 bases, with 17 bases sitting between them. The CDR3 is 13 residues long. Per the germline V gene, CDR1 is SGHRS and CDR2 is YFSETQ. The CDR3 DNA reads TGCGCCAGCAGCCCCGGGGATAGGGATGGGCAGTTCTTC. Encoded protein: CASSPGDRDGQFF.

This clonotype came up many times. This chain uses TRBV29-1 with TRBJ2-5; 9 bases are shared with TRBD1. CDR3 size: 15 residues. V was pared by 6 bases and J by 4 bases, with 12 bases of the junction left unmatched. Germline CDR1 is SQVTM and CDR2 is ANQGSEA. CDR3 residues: CSVTGTGSFGETQYF. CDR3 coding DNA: TGCAGCGTGACCGGGACAGGGTCTTTCGGAGAGACCCAGTACTTC.

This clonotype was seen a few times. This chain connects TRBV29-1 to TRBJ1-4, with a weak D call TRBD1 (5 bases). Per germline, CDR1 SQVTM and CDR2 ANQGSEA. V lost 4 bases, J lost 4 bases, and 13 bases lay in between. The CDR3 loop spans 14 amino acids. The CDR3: CSVGETASNEKLFF. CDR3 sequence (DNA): TGCAGCGTTGGGGAGACAGCTAGTAATGAAAAACTGTTTTTT.

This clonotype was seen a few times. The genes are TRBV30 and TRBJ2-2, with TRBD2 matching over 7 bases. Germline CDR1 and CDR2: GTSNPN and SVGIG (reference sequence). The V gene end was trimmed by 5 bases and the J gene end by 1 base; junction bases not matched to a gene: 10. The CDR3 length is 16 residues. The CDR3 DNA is TGTGCCTGGCTAGGGAGGGGTAACTTGAACACCGGGGAGCTGTTTTTT. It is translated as CAWLGRGNLNTGELFF.

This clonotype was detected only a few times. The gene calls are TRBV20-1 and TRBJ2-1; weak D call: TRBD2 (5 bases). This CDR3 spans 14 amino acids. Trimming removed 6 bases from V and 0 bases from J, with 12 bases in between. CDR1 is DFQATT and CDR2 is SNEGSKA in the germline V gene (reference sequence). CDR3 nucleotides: TGCAGTGCCCTAAGCGGTTCCTCCTACAATGAGCAGTTCTTC. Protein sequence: CSALSGSSYNEQFF.

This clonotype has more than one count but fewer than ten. DNA for the CDR3: TGCAGTGCCCAAGACAGAACCATGAACACTGAAGCTTTCTTT. Its translation: CSAQDRTMNTEAFF. J is TRBJ1-1 and V is TRBV20-1, with D perhaps TRBD1 (5 bases). The V gene's germline CDR1 is DFQATT and CDR2 SNEGSKA (reference sequence). V was clipped by 6 bases and J by 0 bases, with 14 bases between them. This CDR3 is built from 14 residues.

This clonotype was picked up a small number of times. The CDR3 is CASSKRIRDSYEQYF. In DNA, the CDR3 is TGTGCCAGCAGCAAGCGAATCCGGGACAGTTACGAGCAGTACTTC. The V and J genes are TRBV7-9 and TRBJ2-7; the match to TRBD1 covers 7 bases. This CDR3 region has 15 residues. CDR1 is SEHNR, CDR2 FQNEAQ, per germline (reference sequence). Trimming took 5 bases from V and 4 from J; bases not matched to a gene: 11.